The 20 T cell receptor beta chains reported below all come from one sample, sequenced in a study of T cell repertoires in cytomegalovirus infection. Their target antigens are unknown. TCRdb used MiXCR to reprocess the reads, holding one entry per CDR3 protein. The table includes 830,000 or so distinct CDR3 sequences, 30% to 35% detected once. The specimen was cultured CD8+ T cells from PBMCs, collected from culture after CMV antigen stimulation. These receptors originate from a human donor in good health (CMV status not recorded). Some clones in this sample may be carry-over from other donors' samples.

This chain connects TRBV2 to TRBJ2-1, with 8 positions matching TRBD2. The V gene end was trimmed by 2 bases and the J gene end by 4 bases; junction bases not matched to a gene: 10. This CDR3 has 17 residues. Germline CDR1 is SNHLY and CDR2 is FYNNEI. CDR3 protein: CASSELLAGINYNEQFF. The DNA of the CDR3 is TGTGCCAGCAGTGAATTATTAGCGGGGATAAATTACAATGAGCAGTTCTTC. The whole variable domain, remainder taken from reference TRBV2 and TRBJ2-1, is EPEVTQTPSHQVTQMGQEVILRCVPISNHLYFYWYRQILGQKVEFLVSFYNNEISEKSEIFDDQFSVERPDGSNFTLKIRSTKLEDSAMYFCASSELLAGINYNEQFFGPGTRLTVL.

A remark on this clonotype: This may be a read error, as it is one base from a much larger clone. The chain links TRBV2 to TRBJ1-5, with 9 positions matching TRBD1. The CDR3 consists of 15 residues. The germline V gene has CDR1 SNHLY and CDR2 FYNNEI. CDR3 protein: CASSEDRGVNQPQHF. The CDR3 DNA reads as TGTGCCAGCAGCGAAGACAGGGGGGTCAATCAGCCCCAGCATTTT.

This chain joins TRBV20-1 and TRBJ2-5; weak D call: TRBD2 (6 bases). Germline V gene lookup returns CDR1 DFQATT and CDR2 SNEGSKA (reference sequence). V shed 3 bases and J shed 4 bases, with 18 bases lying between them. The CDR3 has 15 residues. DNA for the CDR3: TGCAGTGCTAGTCGACTAGGGGCCTCCTTAGAGACCCAGTACTTC. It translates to CSASRLGASLETQYF.

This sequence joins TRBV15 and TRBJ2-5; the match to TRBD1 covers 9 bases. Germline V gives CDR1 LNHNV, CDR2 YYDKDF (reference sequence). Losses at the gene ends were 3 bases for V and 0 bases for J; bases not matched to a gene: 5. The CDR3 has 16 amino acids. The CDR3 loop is CATSSDRGLYQETQYF. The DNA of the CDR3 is TGTGCCACCAGCAGTGACAGGGGGTTGTACCAAGAGACCCAGTACTTC.

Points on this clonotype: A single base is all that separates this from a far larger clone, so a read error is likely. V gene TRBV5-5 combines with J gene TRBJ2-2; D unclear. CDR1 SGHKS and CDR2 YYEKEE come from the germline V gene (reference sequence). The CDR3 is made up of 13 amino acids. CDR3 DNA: TGTGTCAGCAGCTTAAGTAACACCGGGGAGCTGTTTTTT. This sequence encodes CVSSLSNTGELFF.

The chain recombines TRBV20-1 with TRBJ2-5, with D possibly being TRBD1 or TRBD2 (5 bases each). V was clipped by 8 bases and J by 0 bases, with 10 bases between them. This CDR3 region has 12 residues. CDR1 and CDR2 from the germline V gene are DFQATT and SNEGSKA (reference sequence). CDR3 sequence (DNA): TGCAGTTCCTGGGACCACCAAGAGACCCAGTACTTC. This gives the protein CSSWDHQETQYF.

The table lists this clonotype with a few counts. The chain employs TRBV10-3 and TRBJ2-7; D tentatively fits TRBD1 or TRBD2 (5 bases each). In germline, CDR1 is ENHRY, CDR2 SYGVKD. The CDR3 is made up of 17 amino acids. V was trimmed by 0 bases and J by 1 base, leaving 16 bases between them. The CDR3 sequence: CAISESRAGTDSYEQYF. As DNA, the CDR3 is TGTGCCATCAGTGAGTCAAGGGCCGGGACCGATTCCTACGAGCAGTACTTC.

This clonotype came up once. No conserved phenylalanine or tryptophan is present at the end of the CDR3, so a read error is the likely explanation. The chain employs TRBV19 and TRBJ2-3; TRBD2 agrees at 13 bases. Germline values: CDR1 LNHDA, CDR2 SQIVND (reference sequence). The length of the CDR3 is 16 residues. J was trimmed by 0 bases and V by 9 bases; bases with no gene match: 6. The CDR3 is CASRGLAGISTDTQYS. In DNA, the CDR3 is TGTGCCAGCAGGGGACTAGCGGGGATCAGCACAGATACGCAGTATTCT.

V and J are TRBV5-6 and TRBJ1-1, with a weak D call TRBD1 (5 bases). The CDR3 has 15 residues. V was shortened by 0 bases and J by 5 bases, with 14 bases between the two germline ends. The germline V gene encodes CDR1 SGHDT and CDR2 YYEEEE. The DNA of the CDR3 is TGTGCCAGCAGCTTGGGATGGGGCCGGGAAACTGAAGCTTTCTTT. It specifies CASSLGWGRETEAFF.

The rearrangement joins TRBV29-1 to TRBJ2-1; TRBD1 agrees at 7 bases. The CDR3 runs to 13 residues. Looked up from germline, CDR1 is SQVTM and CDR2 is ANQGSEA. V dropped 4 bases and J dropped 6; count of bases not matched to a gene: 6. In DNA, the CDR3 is TGCAGCGTTGTAAGGACAGGACCCAATGAGCAGTTCTTC. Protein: CSVVRTGPNEQFF.

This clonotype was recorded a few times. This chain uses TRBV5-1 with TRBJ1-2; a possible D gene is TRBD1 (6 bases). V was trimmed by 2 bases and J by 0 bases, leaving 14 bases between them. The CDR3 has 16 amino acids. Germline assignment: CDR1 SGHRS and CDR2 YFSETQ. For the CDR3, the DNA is TGCGCCAGCAGCTTAAACCGGGACACCTCTAACTATGGCTACACCTTC. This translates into CASSLNRDTSNYGYTF. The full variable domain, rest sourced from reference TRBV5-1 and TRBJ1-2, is KAGVTQTPRYLIKTRGQQVTLSCSPISGHRSVSWYQQTPGQGLQFLFEYFSETQRNKGNFPGRFSGRQFSNSRSEMNVSTLELGDSALYLCASSLNRDTSNYGYTFGSGTRLTVV.

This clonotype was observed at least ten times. The CDR3 protein is CSARDSSAALSTDTQYF. In nucleotides, the CDR3 is TGCAGTGCTAGAGATTCATCCGCTGCTCTTAGCACAGATACGCAGTATTTT. The chain has TRBV20-1 and TRBJ2-3; D uncertain. V was shortened by 0 bases and J by 0 bases, with 16 bases between the two germline ends. This CDR3 spans 17 amino acids. CDR1 and CDR2 (germline): DFQATT, SNEGSKA (reference sequence).

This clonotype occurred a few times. The DNA of the CDR3 is TGCGCCAGCAGCGGATATGGACAGGGAGGTTGGACTGAAGCTTTCTTT. It specifies CASSGYGQGGWTEAFF. J is TRBJ1-1 and V is TRBV10-1; 8 nucleotides align to TRBD1. The ends lost 6 bases at V and 5 bases at J; junction bases unmatched: 14. CDR1 is WNHNN, CDR2 SYGVQD, per germline (reference sequence). This CDR3 spans 16 amino acids.

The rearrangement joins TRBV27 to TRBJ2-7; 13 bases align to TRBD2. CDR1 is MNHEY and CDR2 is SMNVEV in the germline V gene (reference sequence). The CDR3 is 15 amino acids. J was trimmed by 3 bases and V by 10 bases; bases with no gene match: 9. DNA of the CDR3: TGTGCCAACAGAATCGGACTAGCGGGGGACTACGAGCAGTACTTC. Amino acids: CANRIGLAGDYEQYF.

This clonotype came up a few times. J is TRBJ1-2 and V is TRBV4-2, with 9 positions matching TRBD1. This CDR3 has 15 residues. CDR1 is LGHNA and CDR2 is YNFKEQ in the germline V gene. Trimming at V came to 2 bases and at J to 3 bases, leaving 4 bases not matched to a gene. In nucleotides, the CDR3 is TGTGCCAGCAGCCAACCTACAGGGGGCTACTATGGCTACACCTTC. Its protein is CASSQPTGGYYGYTF.

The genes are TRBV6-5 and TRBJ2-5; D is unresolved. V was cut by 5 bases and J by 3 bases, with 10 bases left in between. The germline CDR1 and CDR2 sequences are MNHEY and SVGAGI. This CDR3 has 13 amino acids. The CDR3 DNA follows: TGTGCCAGCAGTCGACCAGACGAAGAGACCCAGTACTTC. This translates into CASSRPDEETQYF.

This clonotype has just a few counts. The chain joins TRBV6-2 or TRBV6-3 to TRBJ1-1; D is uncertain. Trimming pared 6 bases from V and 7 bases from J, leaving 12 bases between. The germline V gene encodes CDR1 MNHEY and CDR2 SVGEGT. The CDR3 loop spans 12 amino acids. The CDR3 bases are TGTGCCAGCAGGCTCACAAAAAATGAAGCTTTCTTT. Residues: CASRLTKNEAFF.

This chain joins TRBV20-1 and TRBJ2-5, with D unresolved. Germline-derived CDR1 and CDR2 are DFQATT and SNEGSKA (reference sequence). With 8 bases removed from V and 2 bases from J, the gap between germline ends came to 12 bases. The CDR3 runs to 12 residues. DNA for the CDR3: TGCAGTACTCAGGATTTACAAGAGACCCAGTACTTC. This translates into CSTQDLQETQYF.

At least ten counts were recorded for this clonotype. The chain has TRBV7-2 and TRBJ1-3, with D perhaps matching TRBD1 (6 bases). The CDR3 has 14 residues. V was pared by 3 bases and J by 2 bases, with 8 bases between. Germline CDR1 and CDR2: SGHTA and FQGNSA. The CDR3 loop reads CASSFQGTGNTIYF. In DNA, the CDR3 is TGTGCCAGCAGCTTCCAGGGGACTGGAAACACCATATATTTT.

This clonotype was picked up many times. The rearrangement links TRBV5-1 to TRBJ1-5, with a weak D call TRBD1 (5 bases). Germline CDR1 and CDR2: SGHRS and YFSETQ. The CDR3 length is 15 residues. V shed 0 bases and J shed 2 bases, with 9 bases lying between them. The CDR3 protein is CASSLDLGGNQPQHF. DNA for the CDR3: TGCGCCAGCAGCTTGGATCTAGGGGGCAATCAGCCCCAGCATTTT. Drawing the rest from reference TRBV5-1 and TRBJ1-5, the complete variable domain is KAGVTQTPRYLIKTRGQQVTLSCSPISGHRSVSWYQQTPGQGLQFLFEYFSETQRNKGNFPGRFSGRQFSNSRSEMNVSTLELGDSALYLCASSLDLGGNQPQHFGDGTRLSIL.